This TCR beta chain is from a study of blood T cell repertoires in COVID-19 (dated by TCRdb to the early 2020s). Turning to the overall study: Collaborator samples came from the United States, Italy and Spain and covered acute and convalescent phases of COVID-19. The prospective study material was composed of cDNA or gDNA derived from T cells, B-cell-depleted T cells, or PBMCs. Subjects who had been exposed to COVID-19, were actively infected with it, or had recovered from it provided the deeply sampled blood TCRbeta repertoires that made up the dataset. The repertoires were made available in a free public database intended to serve as a resource for research on the immune response to SARS-CoV-2. Samples were obtained from the ongoing ImmuneRACE study (first 160 participants) and from 1,254 subjects provided by 6 global collaborators. Nearly every sample came with metadata listing a de-identified subject ID, COVID-19 status, age in years and sex. Where HLA class I and class II types were available, the types were taken from metadata supplied by the sample provider, not from assay-based typing. Broader findings and caveats from the paper: The quantity of clinical and demographic metadata differed by source and by participant and was supplied without curation.

TCRbeta CDR3 regions were amplified from genomic DNA by means of the immunoSEQ Assay, a bias-controlled multiplex PCR. In the authors' own workflow: The number of nucleated cells in each sample was estimated from the amplification of reference gene primers within the assay. To quantify the absolute abundance of each unique TCRbeta CDR3 rearrangement, sequence reads were collapsed and filtered. For each sample, productive Simpson clonality was calculated as the square root of Simpson's diversity index across productive rearrangements. TCRdb obtained this table from immuneACCESS and retained in-frame rearrangements with V and J assigned. These tables miss some clones; where compared with another copy, unresolved V genes account for less than half of the shortfall, and the remainder is unexplained. D and trimming come from the DNA, and the V and J calls and clone size come from that table. This sample lists 200,000 to 250,000 clones; around nine tenths were detected once. Approximately 7.2% of the sample comes from the top ten.

Notes on this clone: Its antigen is currently not known. One base away there is no much larger clone; base qualities are not given.

Collaborating institutions collected whole blood in K2EDTA tubes following their own protocols. Collaborator samples were shipped for TCRbeta analysis as frozen whole blood, isolated PBMCs, or DNA extracted from either sample type. This receptor was obtained from a woman in her 70s with active or convalescent COVID-19. Specimen: peripheral blood.

The nucleotide sequence reads as follows: TGTGCCAGTAGTACCCCGTCAGTATTCAGCGACTATGGCTACACCTTC. This codes for CASSTPSVFSDYGYTF. The V and J genes are TRBV19 and TRBJ1-2; the D gene is unclear. The germline V gene encodes CDR1 LNHDA and CDR2 SQIVND (reference sequence). The junction shows trimming of 4 bases on V and 3 bases on J, plus 18 bases between the germline ends. The CDR3 contains 16 residues, cysteine and phenylalanine counted. Kept here is only the CDR3 DNA, which spans 48 bases and is read in frame from base 1.